These T cell receptor beta chains were read from a single sample in a study of blood T cell repertoires in COVID-19. Sequencing used immunoSEQ multiplex PCR; TCRdb keeps in-frame clones, though not all of them. The sample has over 450,000 clones; approximately 92% are singletons. Material: peripheral blood. All receptors derive from a man aged 18-30 years with COVID-19, enrolled during active disease. Both conserved end residues are part of each CDR3. Each record gives: CDR3 DNA, CDR3 protein, D gene, clone size, V gene, J gene. The D gene is left open where the match is weak. Expanded clones get a size class; other rows say once, few or many, or leave the size out.

TGTGCCAGCAGCTTAGAACGCCTTACGCGGGTGCAGTACTTC	CASSLERLTRVQYF	-	-	TRBV7-9	TRBJ2-7
TGTGCCAGCAGCTCATTCGGGACTACTAACAATGAGCAGTTCTTC	CASSSFGTTNNEQFF	TRBD2	-	TRBV7-3	TRBJ2-1
TGTGCTAGTGGTTTGGTACTGGGACAGGGCTTATTGAGGAACACTGAAGCTTTCTTT	CASGLVLGQGLLRNTEAFF	TRBD1	-	TRBV12-5	TRBJ1-1
TGTGCCAGCAGCCCCCGCCTAGCCAGCGGGGTATACAATGAGCAGTTCTTC	CASSPRLASGVYNEQFF	TRBD2	-	TRBV7-8	TRBJ2-1
TGTGCCAGCAGCTTAGCGAGTACTAGCTCTGAGACCCAGTACTTC	CASSLASTSSETQYF	-	-	TRBV7-2	TRBJ2-5
TGCGCCAGCAGCCAAGTTAGGACATCGGGAGTAAAACTGTTTTTT	CASSQVRTSGVKLFF	-	-	TRBV4-1	TRBJ1-4
TGTGCCAGCAGCTCCCGGGATCGGGGGTTAGCGGGGAATGAGCAGTTCTTC	CASSSRDRGLAGNEQFF	TRBD2	-	TRBV9	TRBJ2-1
TGCAGTGCTAGTCCGGGAGGGGGCAATGAGCAGTTCTTC	CSASPGGGNEQFF	TRBD2	few	TRBV20-1	TRBJ2-1
TGCGCCAGCAGCTTGGTGGGCAGGGTAGAGGTCGCTAATGAAAAACTGTTTTTT	CASSLVGRVEVANEKLFF	-	-	TRBV5-1	TRBJ1-4
TGTGCCAGTCAAAACACCGGGGAGCTGTTTTTT	CASQNTGELFF	-	-	TRBV19	TRBJ2-2
TGTGCCAGCAGTTTAATCGTAGGTGGACAGGGACCTTACGAGCAGTACTTC	CASSLIVGGQGPYEQYF	TRBD1	-	TRBV27	TRBJ2-7
TGTGCCACTTTGGGACTAGCTGTTAGCAACAATGAGCAGTTCTTC	CATLGLAVSNNEQFF	TRBD2	-	TRBV15	TRBJ2-1
TGTGCCAGCAGCTTTCTCGGGGGGGGAGAGACCCAGTACTTC	CASSFLGGGETQYF	TRBD2	-	TRBV7-2	TRBJ2-5
TGTGCCAGCAGCTTGGGAGTGATGAACACTGAAGCTTTCTTT	CASSLGVMNTEAFF	-	-	TRBV5-4	TRBJ1-1
TGTGCCAGCAGCCTAGTAGGGGCTGGAAACACCATATATTTT	CASSLVGAGNTIYF	-	once	TRBV7-6	TRBJ1-3
TGTGCCAGTGCGCTTGCGGGCACAGATACGCAGTATTTT	CASALAGTDTQYF	-	-	TRBV19	TRBJ2-3
TGTGCCAGCAAGCGCGGACTAGCGGGGGTAGAGACCCAGTACTTC	CASKRGLAGVETQYF	TRBD2	-	TRBV6-5	TRBJ2-5
TGTGCAGCCAGGGCCTATACAGATACGCAGTATTTT	CAARAYTDTQYF	-	once	TRBV2	TRBJ2-3